The clone carrying this TCR beta chain was recorded a few times. Its antigen remains unidentified. The data stem from a study of T cell repertoires in cytomegalovirus infection. TCRdb reprocessed the reads via MiXCR and lists one record per CDR3 protein. The sample consists of some 480,000 distinct CDR3 sequences, around 35% of them appearing once. Specimen: cultured PBMCs, collected from culture after CMV antigen stimulation. The sequence derives from a human donor in good health (CMV status not recorded). Some clones in this sample may be carry-over from other donors' samples.

The CDR3 DNA is TGTGCCAGTTCAGCGGGAGGGAGGTATGAGCAGTTCTTC. Translating gives CASSAGGRYEQFF. The rearrangement links TRBV19 to TRBJ2-1; TRBD2 agrees at 10 bases. Unmatched junction bases numbered 6, after V lost 8 bases and J lost 8 bases. This CDR3 has 13 amino acids. Germline CDR1 LNHDA, CDR2 SQIVND (reference sequence).